These T cell receptor beta chains were read from a single sample in a study of blood T cell repertoires in COVID-19. Assay used: immunoSEQ multiplex PCR; TCRdb lists only in-frame clones, some missing. The sample comprises 150,000 to 200,000 clones, around 82% of which are singletons, and about 9.1% rests with the top ten. Sequenced material: peripheral blood. These receptors were taken from a woman aged 80 or over with acute or convalescent COVID-19. Each CDR3 is given with its conserved first and last residue. Fields, in order: J gene, clone size, V gene, D gene, CDR3 protein, CDR3 DNA. D genes are given only for firm matches. Clone size is stated in some rows and not others, as once, few, many or a class when expanded.

J: TRBJ1-2; size: once; V: TRBV5-6; D: -; CDR3: CASSSLAPRVDYGYTF; DNA: TGTGCCAGCAGCTCTCTTGCCCCCAGGGTTGACTATGGCTACACCTTC
J: TRBJ2-5; size: -; V: TRBV3-1/TRBV3-2; D: -; CDR3: CASSQEGDPGGLQETQYF; DNA: TGTGCCAGCAGCCAAGAGGGGGACCCGGGGGGCTTGCAAGAGACCCAGTACTTC
J: TRBJ2-3; size: once; V: TRBV7-6; D: TRBD2; CDR3: CASSLSGGGDTQYF; DNA: TGTGCCAGCAGCTTATCGGGCGGGGGAGATACGCAGTATTTT
J: TRBJ1-5; size: -; V: TRBV29-1; D: TRBD1; CDR3: CSVDWGWQGADQPQHF; DNA: TGCAGCGTTGATTGGGGTTGGCAGGGGGCGGATCAGCCCCAGCATTTT
J: TRBJ1-3; size: -; V: TRBV4-3; D: TRBD1; CDR3: CASSHGQGSGNTIYF; DNA: TGCGCCAGCAGCCACGGACAGGGGTCTGGAAACACCATATATTTT
J: TRBJ2-3; size: -; V: TRBV9; D: TRBD2; CDR3: CASSDSGGPSTDTQYF; DNA: TGTGCCAGCAGCGATAGCGGGGGGCCCTCCACAGATACGCAGTATTTT
J: TRBJ2-1; size: few; V: TRBV6-4; D: -; CDR3: CASRLGGSSYNEQFF; DNA: TGTGCCAGCAGGCTGGGAGGCAGCTCCTACAATGAGCAGTTCTTC
J: TRBJ1-1; size: -; V: TRBV6-5; D: TRBD1; CDR3: CASSWTGGNTEAFF; DNA: TGTGCCAGCAGTTGGACAGGGGGTAACACTGAAGCTTTCTTT
J: TRBJ1-2; size: -; V: TRBV5-1; D: TRBD1; CDR3: CASSPLGTGAVANYGYTF; DNA: TGCGCCAGCAGCCCTTTAGGGACAGGGGCCGTAGCTAACTATGGCTACACCTTC
J: TRBJ2-7; size: -; V: TRBV30; D: TRBD1; CDR3: CAWGQGEYYEQYF; DNA: TGTGCCTGGGGACAGGGGGAGTACTACGAGCAGTACTTC
J: TRBJ1-6; size: -; V: TRBV7-2; D: TRBD1; CDR3: CASSLGTGGSPLHF; DNA: TGTGCCAGCAGCTTAGGGACAGGGGGTTCACCCCTCCACTTT
J: TRBJ2-3; size: -; V: TRBV10-3; D: -; CDR3: CAISEVPQPGDTQYF; DNA: TGTGCCATCAGTGAAGTACCCCAACCCGGAGATACGCAGTATTTT
J: TRBJ2-7; size: -; V: TRBV6-5; D: -; CDR3: CASSLQGSPYEQYF; DNA: TGTGCCAGCAGTTTGCAGGGGTCCCCCTACGAGCAGTACTTC
J: TRBJ2-2; size: -; V: TRBV3-1/TRBV3-2; D: TRBD1; CDR3: CASSPTGTEVTGELFF; DNA: TGTGCCAGCAGCCCTACGGGGACAGAGGTCACCGGGGAGCTGTTTTTT
J: TRBJ2-3; size: -; V: TRBV10-3; D: -; CDR3: CAISEPSTDTQYF; DNA: TGTGCCATCAGTGAGCCTTCCACAGATACGCAGTATTTT
J: TRBJ1-1; size: -; V: TRBV5-6; D: -; CDR3: CASSQVGGDTEAFF; DNA: TGTGCCAGCAGCCAGGTCGGGGGGGACACTGAAGCTTTCTTT
J: TRBJ1-5; size: -; V: TRBV19; D: -; CDR3: CASGGSNQPQHF; DNA: TGTGCCAGCGGAGGAAGCAATCAGCCCCAGCATTTT
J: TRBJ1-5; size: -; V: TRBV7-2; D: TRBD1; CDR3: CASSPGQGPGPQHF; DNA: TGTGCCAGCAGCCCTGGACAGGGGCCGGGGCCCCAGCATTTT
J: TRBJ2-5; size: -; V: TRBV19; D: -; CDR3: CASSIGLGGTNIQETQYF; DNA: TGTGCCAGTAGTATAGGGCTAGGGGGGACTAACATTCAAGAGACCCAGTACTTC
J: TRBJ2-2; size: -; V: TRBV10-2; D: TRBD2; CDR3: CASSRLADPGELFF; DNA: TGCGCCAGCAGCAGGCTAGCGGACCCCGGGGAGCTGTTTTTT
J: TRBJ1-4; size: once; V: TRBV4-1; D: -; CDR3: CASSQVGAREKLFF; DNA: TGCGCCAGCAGCCAAGTGGGGGCTCGTGAAAAACTGTTTTTT
J: TRBJ2-3; size: -; V: TRBV13; D: -; CDR3: CASSGGGGLSDTQYF; DNA: TGTGCCAGCAGCGGGGGCGGGGGCCTGTCAGATACGCAGTATTTT
J: TRBJ1-2; size: -; V: TRBV20-1; D: -; CDR3: CSASSRYGYGYTF; DNA: TGCAGTGCTAGTAGCCGGTACGGCTATGGCTACACCTTC
J: TRBJ2-1; size: -; V: TRBV25-1; D: -; CDR3: CASRKTGANEQFF; DNA: TGTGCCAGCAGAAAAACGGGTGCGAATGAGCAGTTCTTC
J: TRBJ1-2; size: -; V: TRBV7-2; D: -; CDR3: CASSSEGVVYGYTF; DNA: TGTGCCAGCAGCTCGGAGGGTGTCGTCTATGGCTACACCTTC
J: TRBJ1-2; size: -; V: TRBV6-5; D: -; CDR3: CASGLVREDGYTF; DNA: TGTGCCAGCGGATTGGTCCGGGAGGATGGCTACACCTTC
J: TRBJ2-7; size: -; V: TRBV6-2/TRBV6-3; D: -; CDR3: CASSYSTGRRGSYEQYF; DNA: TGTGCCAGCAGTTACTCGACGGGTAGAAGGGGCTCCTACGAGCAGTACTTC
J: TRBJ2-7; size: few; V: TRBV9; D: TRBD1; CDR3: CASSGAKQTGTGKYEQYF; DNA: TGTGCCAGCAGCGGAGCTAAACAGACCGGGACAGGGAAATACGAGCAGTACTTC
J: TRBJ1-5; size: -; V: TRBV6-5; D: -; CDR3: CASTLGGGIQPQHF; DNA: TGTGCCAGCACCCTAGGCGGAGGGATTCAGCCCCAGCATTTT
J: TRBJ1-2; size: -; V: TRBV28; D: TRBD1; CDR3: CASTLTGDYGYTF; DNA: TGTGCCAGCACTTTGACAGGGGACTATGGCTACACCTTC
J: TRBJ1-5; size: -; V: TRBV5-6; D: TRBD1; CDR3: CASSLAGTGIQPQHF; DNA: TGTGCCAGCAGCTTGGCCGGGACAGGGATACAGCCCCAGCATTTT
J: TRBJ2-1; size: -; V: TRBV5-8; D: TRBD2; CDR3: CASSYRGGRSYNEQFF; DNA: TGTGCCAGCAGCTACCGGGGGGGGCGCTCCTACAATGAGCAGTTCTTC
J: TRBJ2-1; size: -; V: TRBV7-3; D: -; CDR3: CASSQRLDRSDEQFF; DNA: TGTGCCAGCAGCCAACGCCTTGACCGGAGCGATGAGCAGTTCTTC
J: TRBJ2-1; size: -; V: TRBV4-2; D: TRBD2; CDR3: CASSHGRREGNEQFF; DNA: TGTGCCAGCAGCCATGGGCGGCGGGAGGGGAATGAGCAGTTCTTC
J: TRBJ2-2; size: -; V: TRBV7-9; D: TRBD2; CDR3: CASSLDGRDTGELFF; DNA: TGTGCCAGCAGCTTAGACGGGAGGGACACCGGGGAGCTGTTTTTT
J: TRBJ1-5; size: -; V: TRBV6-1; D: -; CDR3: CASSEPNYQPQHF; DNA: TGTGCCAGCAGTGAACCTAACTATCAGCCCCAGCATTTT
J: TRBJ1-1; size: -; V: TRBV18; D: -; CDR3: CASSPGGGDTEAFF; DNA: TGTGCCAGCTCACCGGGCGGGGGGGACACTGAAGCTTTCTTT
J: TRBJ2-6; size: few; V: TRBV21-1; D: -; CDR3: CASSKGCHSSGANVLTF; DNA: TGTGCCAGCAGCAAAGGTTGCCATAGCTCTGGGGCCAACGTCCTGACTTTC
J: TRBJ2-5; size: -; V: TRBV9; D: TRBD1; CDR3: CASSVDRGRGETQYF; DNA: TGTGCCAGCAGCGTGGACAGGGGGAGGGGAGAGACCCAGTACTTC
J: TRBJ1-3; size: few; V: TRBV7-8; D: TRBD1; CDR3: CASSLPRTGETGNTIYF; DNA: TGTGCCAGCAGCTTACCCCGGACAGGGGAGACTGGAAACACCATATATTTT
J: TRBJ1-3; size: -; V: TRBV3-1/TRBV3-2; D: TRBD1; CDR3: CASSSYGTASGNTIYF; DNA: TGTGCCAGCAGCTCTTATGGGACAGCTTCTGGAAACACCATATATTTT